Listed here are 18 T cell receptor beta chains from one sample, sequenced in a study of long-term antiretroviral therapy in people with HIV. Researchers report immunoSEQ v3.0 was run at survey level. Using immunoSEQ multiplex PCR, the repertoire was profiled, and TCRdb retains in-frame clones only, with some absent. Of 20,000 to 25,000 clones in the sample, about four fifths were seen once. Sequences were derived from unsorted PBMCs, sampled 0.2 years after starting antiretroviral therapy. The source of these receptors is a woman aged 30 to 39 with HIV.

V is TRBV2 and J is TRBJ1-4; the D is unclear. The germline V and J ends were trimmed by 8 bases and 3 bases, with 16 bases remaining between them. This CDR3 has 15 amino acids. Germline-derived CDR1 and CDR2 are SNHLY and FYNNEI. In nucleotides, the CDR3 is TGTGCCAGCTTCTGGGCTGCCGCCTCTAATGAAAAACTGTTTTTT. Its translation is CASFWAAASNEKLFF.

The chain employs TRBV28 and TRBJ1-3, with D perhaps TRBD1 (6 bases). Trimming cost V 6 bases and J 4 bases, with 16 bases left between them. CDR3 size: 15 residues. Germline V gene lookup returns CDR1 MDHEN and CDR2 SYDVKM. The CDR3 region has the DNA TGTGCCAGCAGCCCTCACGGGGGGCTGGGAAACACCATATATTTT. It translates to CASSPHGGLGNTIYF.

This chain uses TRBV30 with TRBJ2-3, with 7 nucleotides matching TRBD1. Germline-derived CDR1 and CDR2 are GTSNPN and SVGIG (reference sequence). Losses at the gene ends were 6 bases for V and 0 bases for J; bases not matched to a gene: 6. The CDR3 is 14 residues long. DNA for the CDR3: TGTGCCTGTACCGGGACAGCTAGCACAGATACGCAGTATTTT. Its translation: CACTGTASTDTQYF. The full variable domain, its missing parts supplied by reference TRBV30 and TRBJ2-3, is SQTIHQWPATLVQPVGSPLSLECTVEGTSNPNLYWYRQAAGRGLQLLFYSVGIGQISSEVPQNLSASRPQDRQFILSSKKLLLSDSGFYLCACTGTASTDTQYFGPGTRLTVL.

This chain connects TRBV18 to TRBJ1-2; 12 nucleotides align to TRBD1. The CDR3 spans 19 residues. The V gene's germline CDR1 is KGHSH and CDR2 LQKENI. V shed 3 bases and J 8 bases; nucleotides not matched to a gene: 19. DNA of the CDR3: TGTGCCAGCTCACCGTATATCCGGGACAGGGGGCAGGGGTTAAACGGCTACACCTTC. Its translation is CASSPYIRDRGQGLNGYTF.

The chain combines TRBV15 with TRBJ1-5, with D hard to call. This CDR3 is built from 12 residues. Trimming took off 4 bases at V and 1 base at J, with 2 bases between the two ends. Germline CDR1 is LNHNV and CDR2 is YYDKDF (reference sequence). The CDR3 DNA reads TGTGCCACCAGCATAAGCAATCAGCCCCAGCATTTT. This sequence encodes CATSISNQPQHF.

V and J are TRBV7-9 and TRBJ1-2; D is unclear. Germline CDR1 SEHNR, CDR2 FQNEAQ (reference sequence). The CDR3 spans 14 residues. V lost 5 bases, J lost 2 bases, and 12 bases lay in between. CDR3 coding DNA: TGTGCCAGCAGCCCGACCGCTGGGAACTATGGCTACACCTTC. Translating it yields CASSPTAGNYGYTF.

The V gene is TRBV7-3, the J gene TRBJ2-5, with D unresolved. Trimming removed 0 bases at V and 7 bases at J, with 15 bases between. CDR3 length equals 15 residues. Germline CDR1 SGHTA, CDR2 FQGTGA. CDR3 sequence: CASSLTAMREGTQYF. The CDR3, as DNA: TGTGCCAGCAGCTTAACCGCGATGCGAGAAGGGACCCAGTACTTC. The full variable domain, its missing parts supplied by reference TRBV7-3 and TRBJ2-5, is GAGVSQTPSNKVTEKGKYVELRCDPISGHTALYWYRQSLGQGPEFLIYFQGTGAADDSGLPNDRFFAVRPEGSVSTLKIQRTERGDSAVYLCASSLTAMREGTQYFGPGTRLLVL.

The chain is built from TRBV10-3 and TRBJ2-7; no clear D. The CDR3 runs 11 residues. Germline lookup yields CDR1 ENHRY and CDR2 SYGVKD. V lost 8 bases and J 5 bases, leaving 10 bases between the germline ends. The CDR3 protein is CAILGNNEQYV. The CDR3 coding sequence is TGTGCCATCCTAGGAAACAACGAGCAGTACGTC.

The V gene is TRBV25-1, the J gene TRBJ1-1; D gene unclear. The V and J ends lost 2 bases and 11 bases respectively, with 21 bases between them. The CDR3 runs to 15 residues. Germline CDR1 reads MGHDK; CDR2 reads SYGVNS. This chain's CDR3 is CASSEPLDGLLGAFF. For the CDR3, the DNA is TGTGCCAGCAGTGAACCCCTCGACGGTCTCCTGGGGGCTTTCTTT. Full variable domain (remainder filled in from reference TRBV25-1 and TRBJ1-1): EADIYQTPRYLVIGTGKKITLECSQTMGHDKMYWYQQDPGMELHLIHYSYGVNSTEKGDLSSESTVSRIRTEHFPLTLESARPSHTSQYLCASSEPLDGLLGAFFGQGTRLTVV.

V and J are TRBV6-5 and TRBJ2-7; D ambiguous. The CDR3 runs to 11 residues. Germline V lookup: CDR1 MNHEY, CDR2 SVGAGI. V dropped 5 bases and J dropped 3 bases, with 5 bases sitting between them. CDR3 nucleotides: TGTGCCAGCAGTAACAGCTACGAGCAGTACTTC. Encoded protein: CASSNSYEQYF.

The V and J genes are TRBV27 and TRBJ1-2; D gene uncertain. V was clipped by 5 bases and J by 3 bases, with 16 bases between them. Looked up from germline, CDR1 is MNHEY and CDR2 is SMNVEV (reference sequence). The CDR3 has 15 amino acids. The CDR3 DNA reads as TGTGCCAGCAGTGTCACTGGGGTGAGCGACTATGGCTACACCTTC. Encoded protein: CASSVTGVSDYGYTF.

The chain's CDR3 is CASSLAGGEQYF. CDR3 in DNA: TGCGCCAGCAGCTTGGCCGGCGGCGAGCAGTACTTC. The rearrangement uses TRBV5-1 and TRBJ2-7; D is unclear. Germline V lookup: CDR1 SGHRS, CDR2 YFSETQ. The CDR3 sequence is 12 residues long. V was clipped by 0 bases and J by 6 bases, with 7 bases between them.

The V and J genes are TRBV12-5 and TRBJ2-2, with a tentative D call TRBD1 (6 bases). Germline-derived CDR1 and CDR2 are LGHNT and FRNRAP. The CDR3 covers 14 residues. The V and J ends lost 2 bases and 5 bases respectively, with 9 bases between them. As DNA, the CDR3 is TGTGCTAGTGGTTTGTTAGGGGGAACCGGGGAGCTGTTTTTT. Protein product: CASGLLGGTGELFF.

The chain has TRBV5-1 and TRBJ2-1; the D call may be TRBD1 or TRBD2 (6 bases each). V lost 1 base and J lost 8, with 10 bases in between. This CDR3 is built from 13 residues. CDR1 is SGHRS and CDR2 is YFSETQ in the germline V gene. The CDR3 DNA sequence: TGCGCCAGCAGCTTGCGGGGGCCGCATGAGCAGTTCTTC. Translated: CASSLRGPHEQFF.

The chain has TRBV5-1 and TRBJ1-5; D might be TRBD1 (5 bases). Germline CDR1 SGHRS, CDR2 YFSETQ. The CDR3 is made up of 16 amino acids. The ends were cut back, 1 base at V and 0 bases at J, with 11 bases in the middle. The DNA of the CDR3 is TGCGCCAGCAGCTTGTGGGGGGGGGATAGCAATCAGCCCCAGCATTTT. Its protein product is CASSLWGGDSNQPQHF.

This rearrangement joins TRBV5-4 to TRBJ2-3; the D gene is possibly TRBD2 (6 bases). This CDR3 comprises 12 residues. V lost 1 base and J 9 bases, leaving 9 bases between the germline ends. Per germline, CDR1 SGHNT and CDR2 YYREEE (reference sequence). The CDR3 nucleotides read TGTGCCAGCAGCTTGTGGGGAGGAACGCAGTATTTT. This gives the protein CASSLWGGTQYF.

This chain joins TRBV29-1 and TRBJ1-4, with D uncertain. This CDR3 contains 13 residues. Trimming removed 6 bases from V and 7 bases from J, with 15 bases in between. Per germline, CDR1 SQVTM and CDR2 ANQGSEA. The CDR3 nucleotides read TGCAGCGTGTTTGAGCGATTCGGTGAAAAACTGTTTTTT. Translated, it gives CSVFERFGEKLFF.

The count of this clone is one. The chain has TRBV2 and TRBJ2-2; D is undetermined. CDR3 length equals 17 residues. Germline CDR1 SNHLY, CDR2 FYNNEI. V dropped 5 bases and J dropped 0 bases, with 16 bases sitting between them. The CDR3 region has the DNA TGTGCCAGCAGTCGACGGAGCCACGCCGCGAACACCGGGGAGCTGTTTTTT. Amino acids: CASSRRSHAANTGELFF.